A single sample gave rise to the 28 T cell receptor beta chains below, sequenced in a study of blood T cell repertoires in COVID-19. Generated by immunoSEQ multiplex PCR, the TCRdb table keeps only in-frame clones and is missing some. This table holds some 430,000 clones, about nine tenths found once. The source material was PBMCs or T cells enriched from blood (not recorded which). The receptors shown here come from a man younger than 35 who had recovered from COVID-19.

The V gene is TRBV7-8, the J gene TRBJ1-2; TRBD1 matches 7 bases. The CDR3 is made up of 12 amino acids. Per the germline V gene, CDR1 is SGHVS and CDR2 is FQNEAQ. V shed 5 bases, J shed 6 bases, and the junction held 3 bases outside the gene matches. This chain's CDR3 is CASSPQGNGYTF. CDR3 coding DNA: TGTGCCAGCAGCCCACAGGGGAATGGCTACACCTTC.

This chain uses TRBV11-1 with TRBJ2-1; 8 bases are a match to TRBD2. V shed 3 bases, J shed 9 bases, and the junction held 4 bases outside the gene matches. The CDR3 extends over 13 amino acids. Per germline, CDR1 SGHAT and CDR2 FQDESV (reference sequence). CDR3: CASSLVREGEQFF. CDR3 nucleotides: TGTGCCAGCAGCTTGGTCCGGGAGGGTGAGCAGTTCTTC. Based on the CDR3 plus reference TRBV11-1 and TRBJ2-1, the full variable domain is EAEVAQSPRYKITEKSQAVAFWCDPISGHATLYWYRQILGQGPELLVQFQDESVVDDSQLPKDRFSAERLKGVDSTLKIQPAELGDSAMYLCASSLVREGEQFFGPGTRLTVL.

The chain carries TRBV6-1 and TRBJ2-1, with D maybe TRBD2 (6 bases). Trimming removed 3 bases at V and 3 bases at J, with 9 bases between. The CDR3 totals 14 residues. Germline CDR1 and CDR2: MNHNS and SASEGT. The CDR3: CASSERGIYNEQFF. The CDR3 coding sequence is TGTGCCAGCAGTGAGCGGGGAATCTACAATGAGCAGTTCTTC.

The chain uses TRBV6-5 and TRBJ1-1; D unresolved. V dropped 0 bases and J dropped 0 bases, with 5 bases sitting between them. CDR3 length: 14 amino acids. The germline CDR1 and CDR2 sequences are MNHEY and SVGAGI. The CDR3: CASSYSRVNTEAFF. CDR3 coding DNA: TGTGCCAGCAGTTACTCGAGGGTGAACACTGAAGCTTTCTTT.

This sequence joins TRBV10-1 and TRBJ2-7; 7 nucleotides align to TRBD2. The CDR3 runs 14 residues. The germline V gene has CDR1 WNHNN and CDR2 SYGVQD (reference sequence). The ends lost 2 bases at V and 6 bases at J; junction bases unmatched: 7. The chain's CDR3 is CASSEIAGAAEQYF. CDR3 in DNA: TGCGCCAGCAGTGAGATCGCGGGAGCGGCCGAGCAGTACTTC.

The chain employs TRBV5-4 and TRBJ1-1; D perhaps matches TRBD1 (5 bases). V was pared by 0 bases and J by 4 bases, with 10 bases between. The CDR3 is 14 residues long. Germline CDR1 reads SGHNT; CDR2 reads YYREEE (reference sequence). Here the CDR3 reads CASSLDPGGTEAFF. The DNA of the CDR3 is TGTGCCAGCAGCTTGGATCCCGGGGGCACTGAAGCTTTCTTT.

The chain is built from TRBV30 and TRBJ1-5, with a tentative D call TRBD1 (5 bases). V lost 0 bases to trimming and J lost 3 bases, with 9 bases between them. Germline V CDR1 and CDR2: GTSNPN, SVGIG (reference sequence). This CDR3 contains 14 residues. This CDR3 is CAWSVPGVNQPQHF. CDR3 in DNA: TGTGCCTGGAGTGTACCGGGGGTCAATCAGCCCCAGCATTTT.

The CDR3 bases are TGCAGCGTTGAGTTGGCGGGGGGGAGCACAGATACGCAGTATTTT. Amino acid sequence: CSVELAGGSTDTQYF. The chain links TRBV29-1 to TRBJ2-3; TRBD2 matches 9 bases. Unmatched junction bases numbered 4, after V lost 3 bases and J lost 0 bases. Germline V gives CDR1 SQVTM, CDR2 ANQGSEA. This CDR3 comprises 15 residues.

J is TRBJ2-2 and V is TRBV5-1; TRBD1 might be the D (6 bases). The CDR3 loop spans 13 amino acids. The germline CDR1 and CDR2 sequences are SGHRS and YFSETQ. V shed 2 bases and J shed 6 bases, with 8 bases lying between them. The CDR3 is CASSLQGSGELFF. The CDR3 region has the DNA TGCGCCAGCAGCTTACAGGGCTCCGGGGAGCTGTTTTTT.

The genes are TRBV28 and TRBJ2-5; 11 positions match TRBD2. Trimming removed 6 bases from V and 1 base from J; junction bases left unmatched: 7. The CDR3 is 16 residues long. Germline values: CDR1 MDHEN, CDR2 SYDVKM. CDR3 nucleotide sequence: TGTGCCAGCAGCTCCACTAGCGGGAGTGTCCAAGAGACCCAGTACTTC. Translating gives CASSSTSGSVQETQYF.

This sequence joins TRBV28 and TRBJ2-5, with a tentative D call TRBD1 (6 bases). CDR1 is MDHEN and CDR2 is SYDVKM in the germline V gene. This CDR3 has 14 amino acids. Trimming left V 2 bases short and J 5 bases short, with 12 bases between. CDR3 loop: CASSLPGTQETQYF. The CDR3 DNA reads TGTGCCAGCAGTTTACCCGGGACACAGGAGACCCAGTACTTC.

V and J are TRBV4-2 and TRBJ1-1, with D possibly TRBD1 on 5 matching bases. CDR3 length: 12 amino acids. Looked up from germline, CDR1 is LGHNA and CDR2 is YNFKEQ. Trimming removed 0 bases at V and 12 bases at J, with 11 bases between. CDR3 residues: CASSQDRRTPFF. The CDR3 DNA reads as TGTGCCAGCAGCCAAGATAGAAGGACACCTTTCTTT.

V and J are TRBV28 and TRBJ1-5, with D perhaps TRBD1 (5 bases). The CDR3 is 17 amino acids. V lost 3 bases and J 7 bases, leaving 22 bases between the germline ends. The germline V gene has CDR1 MDHEN and CDR2 SYDVKM. Here the CDR3 reads CASSLNVRGSLLQPQHF. In DNA form, the CDR3 reads TGTGCCAGCAGTTTGAACGTGCGGGGCAGTCTATTGCAGCCCCAGCATTTT.

This rearrangement joins TRBV19 to TRBJ1-2; 8 bases are shared with TRBD1. After removal of 4 bases from V and 6 bases from J, the junction contained 10 bases not matched to a gene. CDR1 and CDR2 (germline): LNHDA, SQIVND (reference sequence). The CDR3 extends over 15 amino acids. The CDR3 sequence: CASSRMTGVVDGYTF. The CDR3 DNA is TGTGCCAGTAGTAGGATGACAGGGGTAGTGGATGGCTACACCTTC.

The chain has TRBV9 and TRBJ2-2; unclear D gene. Germline V gives CDR1 SGDLS, CDR2 YYNGEE. The CDR3 is 14 residues long. Trimming removed 0 bases at V and 2 bases at J, with 5 bases between. Here the CDR3 reads CASSVAKNTGELFF. CDR3 bases: TGTGCCAGCAGCGTAGCAAAAAACACCGGGGAGCTGTTTTTT. Combining the CDR3 with reference TRBV9 and TRBJ2-2 gives the whole variable domain DSGVTQTPKHLITATGQRVTLRCSPRSGDLSVYWYQQSLDQGLQFLIQYYNGEERAKGNILERFSAQQFPDLHSELNLSSLELGDSALYFCASSVAKNTGELFFGEGSRLTVL.

The V call is TRBV6-5, the J call TRBJ1-3; D is uncertain. The CDR3 is made up of 13 amino acids. V gave up 7 bases and J gave up 3 bases, with 10 bases separating them. Germline V gives CDR1 MNHEY, CDR2 SVGAGI. The CDR3 region has the DNA TGTGCCAGCACTGGGAGAGGTGGAAACACCATATATTTT. The encoded protein is CASTGRGGNTIYF.

The rearrangement links TRBV5-1 to TRBJ1-2; possibly TRBD1 for D (6 bases). Germline V gene lookup returns CDR1 SGHRS and CDR2 YFSETQ. V was shortened by 4 bases and J by 8 bases, with 18 bases between the two germline ends. There are 14 residues in the CDR3. The CDR3 sequence is CASSLTPTGVGYTF. DNA of the CDR3: TGCGCCAGCAGCCTTACCCCGACAGGAGTCGGCTACACCTTC.

The chain employs TRBV2 and TRBJ1-6; 10 bases fit TRBD1. Germline CDR1 and CDR2: SNHLY and FYNNEI. The CDR3 contains 17 residues. V lost 8 bases and J lost 7; bases outside the gene matches: 14. The CDR3 bases are TGTGCCAGCGACCGGGACAGGGGAAGGGGAGGGAATTCACCCCTCCACTTT. Protein product: CASDRDRGRGGNSPLHF.

This clone appeared once. The CDR3 loop is CASGTGDYQPQHF. Written as DNA, the CDR3 is TGTGCCAGCGGTACAGGGGACTATCAGCCCCAGCATTTT. This chain uses TRBV9 with TRBJ1-5; 7 bases map to TRBD1. Unmatched junction bases numbered 6, after V lost 7 bases and J lost 5 bases. Germline values: CDR1 SGDLS, CDR2 YYNGEE. CDR3 length equals 13 residues.

The chain is built from TRBV4-1 and TRBJ2-2, with TRBD2 matching 7 bases. Per germline, CDR1 MGHRA and CDR2 YSYEKL. The V gene end was trimmed by 0 bases and the J gene end by 4 bases; junction bases not matched to a gene: 5. The CDR3 is 16 amino acids. The CDR3 bases are TGCGCCAGCAGCCAAGATTGGCGGGAGAGCACCGGGGAGCTGTTTTTT. This gives the protein CASSQDWRESTGELFF.

This sequence joins TRBV3-1 (or the pseudogene TRBV3-2) and TRBJ2-7; 13 bases are a match to TRBD2. The CDR3 runs to 18 residues. Germline values: CDR1 LGHDT, CDR2 YNNKEL (reference sequence). Trimming took 3 bases from V and 5 from J; bases not matched to a gene: 13. The CDR3: CASSQGFRTSGRVHEQYF. DNA of the CDR3: TGTGCCAGCAGCCAGGGCTTCCGGACTAGCGGGAGAGTACACGAGCAGTACTTC.

The chain recombines TRBV11-2 with TRBJ2-1; D is perhaps TRBD1 (6 bases). The CDR3 loop spans 14 amino acids. Germline V CDR1 and CDR2: SGHAT, FQNNGV. V lost 1 base to trimming and J lost 4 bases, with 8 bases between them. CDR3 loop: CASSLAGVYNEQFF. In DNA form, the CDR3 reads TGTGCCAGCAGCTTAGCAGGGGTATACAATGAGCAGTTCTTC.

This rearrangement joins TRBV9 to TRBJ1-3; TRBD1 might be the D (5 bases). The CDR3 has 15 amino acids. Germline V gene data show CDR1 as SGDLS and CDR2 as YYNGEE. The ends were cut back, 0 bases at V and 4 bases at J, with 11 bases in the middle. The DNA for the CDR3 is TGTGCCAGCAGCGTAGAGGGGAAGTACGGAAACACCATATATTTT. Protein sequence: CASSVEGKYGNTIYF.

V is TRBV6-6 and J is TRBJ1-2; possible D gene TRBD1, 5 bases. The CDR3 runs 14 residues. V lost 2 bases, J lost 3 bases, and 10 bases lay in between. From germline, CDR1 is MNHNY and CDR2 SVGAGI (reference sequence). CDR3 nucleotide sequence: TGTGCCAGCAGTTACCTAGGACAAGACTATGGCTACACCTTC. It encodes CASSYLGQDYGYTF.

The genes are TRBV19 and TRBJ1-1; no reliable D call. The germline CDR1 and CDR2 sequences are LNHDA and SQIVND (reference sequence). V lost 3 bases and J 1 base, leaving 9 bases between the germline ends. CDR3 size: 14 residues. Here the CDR3 reads CASSILERNTEAFF. The CDR3 coding sequence is TGTGCCAGTAGTATCCTTGAGAGGAACACTGAAGCTTTCTTT.

The chain uses TRBV2 and TRBJ2-3, with D possibly TRBD2 on 6 matching bases. Deletions cut 7 bases from V and 0 bases from J, with 11 bases between. The CDR3 is 14 amino acids. Germline values: CDR1 SNHLY, CDR2 FYNNEI. In DNA, the CDR3 is TGTGCCAGCAAAGAAGCGGGCAGCACAGATACGCAGTATTTT. Amino acid sequence: CASKEAGSTDTQYF.

The chain joins TRBV24-1 to TRBJ2-6; tentative D call: TRBD1 (6 bases). The CDR3 sequence is 15 residues long. CDR1 and CDR2 from the germline V gene are KGHDR and SFDVKD. V was pared by 10 bases and J by 0 bases, with 12 bases between. DNA of the CDR3: TGTGCCACGACAGGCCCCCTCTCTGGGGCCAACGTCCTGACTTTC. It codes for CATTGPLSGANVLTF.

The V call is TRBV12-5, the J call TRBJ1-1; 12 bases are shared with TRBD1. The CDR3 is 16 residues long. Germline CDR1 LGHNT, CDR2 FRNRAP. J lost 6 bases, V lost 0 bases, and 5 bases had no gene match. The CDR3: CASGLVVGTGGPEAFF. CDR3 coding DNA: TGTGCTAGTGGTTTGGTCGTAGGGACAGGGGGCCCTGAAGCTTTCTTT.